This T cell receptor (beta chain) was identified in a study of blood T cell repertoires in COVID-19. Study as a whole: Samples taken during acute and convalescent COVID-19 were collected in the United States, Italy and Spain.

Sequencing was performed with immunoSEQ multiplex PCR; in TCRdb, only in-frame clones are kept and a portion is missing. The repertoire holds some 270,000 clones, around 86% seen once, with 5% to 6% in the top ten. Between the trimmed V and J ends, which lost 3 bases and 5 bases, there was a span of 14 bases. The CDR3 consists of 15 residues. The clonotype originates from an elderly woman with COVID-19, enrolled during active disease. Sequenced material: peripheral blood. The rearrangement uses TRBV23-1 and TRBJ1-5; D not certain. TRBV23-1 is an ORF; its function is uncertain. DNA for the CDR3: TGCGCCAGCAGTCACTCGGGGTACCTAGATCAGCCCCAGCATTTT. The encoded protein is CASSHSGYLDQPQHF.